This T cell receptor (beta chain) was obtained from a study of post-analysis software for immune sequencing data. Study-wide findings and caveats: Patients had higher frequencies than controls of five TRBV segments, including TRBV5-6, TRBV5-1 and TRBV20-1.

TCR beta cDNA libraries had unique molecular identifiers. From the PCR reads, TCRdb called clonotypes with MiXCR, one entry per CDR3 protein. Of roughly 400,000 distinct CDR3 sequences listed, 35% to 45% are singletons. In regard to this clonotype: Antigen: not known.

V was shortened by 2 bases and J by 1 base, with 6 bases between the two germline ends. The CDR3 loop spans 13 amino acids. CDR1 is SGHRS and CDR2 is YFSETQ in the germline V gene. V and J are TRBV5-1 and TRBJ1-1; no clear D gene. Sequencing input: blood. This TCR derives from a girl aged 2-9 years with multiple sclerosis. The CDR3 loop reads CASSLIQNTEAFF. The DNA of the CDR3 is TGCGCCAGCAGCTTAATACAGAACACTGAAGCTTTCTTT.